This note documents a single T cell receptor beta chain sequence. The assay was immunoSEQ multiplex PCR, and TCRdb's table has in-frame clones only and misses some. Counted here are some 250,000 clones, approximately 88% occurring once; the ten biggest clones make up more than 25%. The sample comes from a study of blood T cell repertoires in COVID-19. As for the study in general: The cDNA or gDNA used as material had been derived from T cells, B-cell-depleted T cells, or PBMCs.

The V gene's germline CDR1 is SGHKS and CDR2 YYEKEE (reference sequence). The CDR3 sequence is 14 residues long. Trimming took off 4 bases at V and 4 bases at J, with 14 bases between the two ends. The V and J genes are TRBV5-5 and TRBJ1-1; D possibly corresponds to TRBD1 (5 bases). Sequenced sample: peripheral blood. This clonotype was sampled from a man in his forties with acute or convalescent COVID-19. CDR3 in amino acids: CASSVGVEGTEAFF. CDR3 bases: TGTGCCAGCAGCGTGGGGGTTGAGGGCACTGAAGCTTTCTTT.